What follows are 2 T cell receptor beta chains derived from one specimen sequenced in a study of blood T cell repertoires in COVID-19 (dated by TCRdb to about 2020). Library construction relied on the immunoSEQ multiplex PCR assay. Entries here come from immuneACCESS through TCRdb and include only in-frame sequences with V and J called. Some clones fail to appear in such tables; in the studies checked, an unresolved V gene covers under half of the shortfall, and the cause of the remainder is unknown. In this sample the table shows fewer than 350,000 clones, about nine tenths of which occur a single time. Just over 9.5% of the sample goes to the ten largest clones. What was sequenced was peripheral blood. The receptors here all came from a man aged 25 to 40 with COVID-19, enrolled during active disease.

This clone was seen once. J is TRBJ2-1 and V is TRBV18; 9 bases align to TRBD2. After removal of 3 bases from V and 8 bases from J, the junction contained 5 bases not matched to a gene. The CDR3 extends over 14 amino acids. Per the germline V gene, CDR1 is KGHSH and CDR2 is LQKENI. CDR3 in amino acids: CASSPGLAIHEQFF. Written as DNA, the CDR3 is TGTGCCAGCTCACCGGGACTAGCAATCCATGAGCAGTTCTTC.

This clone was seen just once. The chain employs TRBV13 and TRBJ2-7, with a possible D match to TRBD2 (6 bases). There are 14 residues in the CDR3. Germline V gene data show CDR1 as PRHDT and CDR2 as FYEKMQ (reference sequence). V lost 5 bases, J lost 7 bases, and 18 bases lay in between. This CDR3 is CASSPGLLTGEQYF. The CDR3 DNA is TGTGCCAGCAGCCCGGGACTCCTGACGGGGGAGCAGTACTTC.